There are a few counts of the clone carrying this T cell receptor (beta chain). This sample stems from a study of beta chain features in type 1 diabetes. Every bit of the isolated RNA underwent reverse transcription, so sequencing read expressed TCRB transcripts. There were millions of reads on average in the naive, central memory and regulatory T cell samples. Libraries were prepared by immunoSEQ multiplex PCR; TCRdb keeps only in-frame clonotypes and omits some of them. The data hold about half a million clones, with around 10% observed a single time. The germline gives CDR1 LGHNA, CDR2 YSLEER. CDR3 size: 13 residues. Trimming took off 8 bases at V and 0 bases at J, with 9 bases between the two ends. Using CD45RO/CCR7/CD25/CD127/CD95/CD27, CD4+ naive, central memory, regulatory and stem cell-like memory cells were sorted.

The sequence was collected from a woman aged 18-29 years in good health. Sequences were obtained from naive CD4+ T cells from blood. This chain uses TRBV4-3 with TRBJ2-3, with D hard to call. Here the CDR3 reads CASRKQSTDTQYF. CDR3 nucleotides: TGCGCCAGCCGAAAACAGAGCACAGATACGCAGTATTTT.